The rows below give T cell receptor beta chains drawn from one sample of a study of beta chain features in type 1 diabetes. The table came from immunoSEQ multiplex PCR; TCRdb's copy has only in-frame clones and leaves some out. The table has fewer than 550,000 clones, approximately 10% seen once. Sequencing was done on a sample of naive CD4+ T cells from blood. These receptors were collected from a woman between 18 and 30 years old in good health. Each CDR3 is given with its conserved first and last residue. A D gene is named only where the DNA matches it firmly. Clone size is given for some rows only: seen once, a few or many times, or a class if the clone is expanded.

>TRBJ2-3|TRBV30|NA|few
TGTGCCTGGAGCCCTCCTACTAGCCCTAGCACAGATACGCAGTATTTT
CAWSPPTSPSTDTQYF
>TRBJ1-1|TRBV7-3|NA|few
TGTGCCAGCAGCTTAGCAGGTAGGACCACTGAAGCTTTCTTT
CASSLAGRTTEAFF
>TRBJ2-5|TRBV29-1|TRBD2|NA
TGCAGCGTGCTAGCGGGGGAAGAGACCCAGTACTTC
CSVLAGEETQYF
>TRBJ2-1|TRBV19|NA|few
TGTGCCAGTAGCTACAGGATCTTCTACAATGAGCAGTTCTTC
CASSYRIFYNEQFF
>TRBJ2-7|TRBV7-9|TRBD2|NA
TGTGCCAGCAGCTTAGCTAGCGGGAGATCGGGGGAGCAGTACTTC
CASSLASGRSGEQYF
>TRBJ2-1|TRBV2|TRBD1|few
TGTGCCAGCAGGATAGACAGGGGCGCCCAGTTCTTC
CASRIDRGAQFF
>TRBJ2-1|TRBV29-1|TRBD2|few
TGCAGCGGGGCCGCTAGCGGGGGGGCCCTCGATGAGCAGTTCTTC
CSGAASGGALDEQFF
>TRBJ1-6|TRBV27|TRBD1|NA
TGTGCCAGCAGGACGACAGGGGAGTATCCGCCCCTCCACTTT
CASRTTGEYPPLHF
>TRBJ2-3|TRBV7-2|NA|NA
TGTGCCAGCAGCTCCGAGCGGTATACGCAGTATTTT
CASSSERYTQYF
>TRBJ1-2|TRBV25-1|NA|NA
TGTGCCAGCAGTGAACGGCGGCAGGGTCTAGCTGGCTACACCTTC
CASSERRQGLAGYTF
>TRBJ1-2|TRBV6-1|NA|NA
TGTGCCAGCCCGGACCGAAACTATGGCTACACCTTC
CASPDRNYGYTF
>TRBJ2-2|TRBV7-2|NA|few
TGTGCCAGCACCTTTGTTGGGACACCTAACACCGGGGAGCTGTTTTTT
CASTFVGTPNTGELFF
>TRBJ2-5|TRBV2|TRBD1|few
TGTGCCAGCAGACAGGGGATACAAGAGACCCAGTACTTC
CASRQGIQETQYF
>TRBJ2-3|TRBV28|NA|NA
TGTGCCAGCAGTTTCGTCAACGCTGGAGATACGCAGTATTTT
CASSFVNAGDTQYF